This TCR beta chain emerged from a study of beta chain features in type 1 diabetes listed by TCRdb under 2018. Describing the broader study: Mean age, gender distribution, total cell number and subset yield were not different between patients and healthy donors. The study compared the TCRB repertoires of sorted circulating CD4+ T cell subsets in recently diagnosed type 1 diabetes patients with those in matched healthy donors. A total of 107,917,701 sorted cells were examined across all samples, and RNA yield correlated strongly with the number of cells per subset. Naive and central memory subsets were obtained from all 30 or so donors, but regulatory and stem cell-like memory subsets were isolated from only 8 patients and 8 healthy donors.

In this sample, this clone turned up a few times. Its antigen target is currently unknown. No base-level quality is on record; no much larger clone is a single base apart. From each donor, a single peripheral blood sample of about 100 mL on average was drawn into heparinised tubes. A BD FACSAria II and a panel including CD45RO, CCR7, CD25, CD127, CD95 and CD27 were used to sort naive, central memory, regulatory and stem cell-like memory CD4+ T cells. All sorted populations exceeded 95% purity. PBMCs were separated immediately by Lymphoprep density gradient centrifugation and were stained directly, without being cultured. To minimize batch effects, samples were stained and sorted in pairs, one healthy donor with one patient per experiment. Trimming costs V 6 bases and J 1 base, and their ends lie 16 bases apart. The germline V gene provides CDR1 SNHLY and CDR2 FYNNEI. Taken from cysteine to phenylalanine, the CDR3 has 16 residues. Only the CDR3 portion is preserved as DNA: 48 bases, with reading frame beginning at the first base.

The research as a whole found: Only small numbers of individuals were included in the HLA sub-analyses, which left unresolved whether HLA type had any influence on TCRB rearrangement. In all four CD4+ subsets, TCRB CDR3 length was moderately but significantly shorter in type 1 diabetes patients. Because cDNA was sequenced instead of genomic DNA, highly expressing activated cells could be over-represented, though the groups showed no difference in activation or CD3 levels. PCR may preferentially amplify shorter templates, but because patient and control samples were amplified and corrected together, any resulting skew would affect both groups equally. Fewer insertions and more nucleotide deletions at VDJ recombination sites were observed in patients with type 1 diabetes, implying thymic rearrangement abnormalities. The naive, central memory and regulatory TCRB repertoires appeared to resemble one another more closely among patients than among healthy donors.

The High Capacity cDNA Reverse Transcription Kit was used to reverse transcribe all of the isolated RNA, meaning that expressed TCRB transcripts were what got sequenced. Naive, central memory and regulatory T cell samples underwent deep immunoSEQ sequencing, averaging about 3.57 million total reads per sample. Sorted cells were lysed in RLT buffer, and RNA was extracted using DNase-treated RNeasy Micro or Mini kits according to cell number. Each cell subset was processed on its own to prevent cross-contamination, while patient and healthy donor samples were processed together. The immunoSEQ multiplex PCR was used to amplify TCRB sequences from cDNA, generating 87-bp fragments that spanned the CDR3 region. Sequencing of the amplicons was done on the Illumina HiSeq platform. Per the original workflow: Synthetic template baselines were used to correct PCR bias computationally, reads within Hamming distance 2 were collapsed together, and singletons that could not be merged were discarded. Reads were aligned against IMGT so that V, D and J genes, CDR3 length and insertions or deletions at six rearrangement sites could be assigned. Within each subset, clonotype counts were normalized to the number of sorted cells before true diversity and Gini coefficients were calculated with the tcR R package. Repertoire sharing was quantified using the overlap coefficient calculated on TCRB nucleotide sequences. The source is immuneACCESS, and TCRdb retained only in-frame sequences with V and J called. Part of the clones is not carried over; for the studies checked, unresolved V genes explain less than half of this, and the remainder is unexplained. D and trimming come from the DNA, and the V and J calls and clone size come from that table. A total of about 390,000 clones appear in this sample, over 8.5% of them only once. In total, the top ten clones hold about 0.64% of the sample.

This TCR was sampled from a man aged 25-40 years with type 1 diabetes. Recombination linked TRBV2 to TRBJ1-5; the best D guess is TRBD1, with 5 bases matching. The source material was central memory CD4+ T cells from blood. The sequenced DNA: TGTGCCAGCAGCCAGACAGACCCCGGGAGCAATCAGCCCCAGCATTTT. It codes for CASSQTDPGSNQPQHF.